Sequencing of this TCR beta chain was carried out in a study of T cells in tumors after PD-1 blockade. Study information: A subset received ongoing vismodegib 150 mg daily alongside anti-PD-1 therapy. Peripheral blood samples averaged roughly 40,000 unique clonotypes and 95,000 to 120,000 templates.

Whole-study results and caveats: About 40% of tumor TCR clonotypes were also found in blood.

On this clone: Its antigen is unidentified.

The ends were cut back, 0 bases at V and 3 bases at J, with 9 bases in the middle. Germline CDR1 SGHVS, CDR2 FQNEAQ. The CDR3 covers 14 residues. Input was about 616 ng to 6,500 ng of genomic DNA from tumor or blood. Profiled with immunoSEQ multiplex PCR; TCRdb holds only in-frame clones, not every one. This sample has approximately 47,000 clones, with 81% found just once. The TCR was taken from a human donor with basal cell carcinoma. This chain links TRBV7-8 with TRBJ2-7; D might be TRBD2 (7 bases). Source: PBMCs, taken before anti-PD-1 treatment. The DNA for the CDR3 is TGTGCCAGCAGCTTAGCAGGGGGGGGCTACGAGCAGTACTTC. Protein sequence: CASSLAGGGYEQYF.